One sample yielded the 29 T cell receptor beta chains listed below, sequenced in a study of CD8 T cells in Susac syndrome. Random-hexamer reverse transcription was applied to roughly 0.45 to 1 ug RNA. TCRdb re-analysed the immunoSEQ multiplex PCR reads in MiXCR, keeping a single row per CDR3 protein. The repertoire consists of 200,000 or so distinct CDR3 sequences, with 90% to 96% occurring once and the leading ten covering about 0.093%. The sequenced material came from CD4+ T cells from PBMCs. These TCRs come from a human donor with multiple sclerosis.

The chain uses TRBV20-1 and TRBJ1-5; 9 bases align to TRBD1. There are 14 residues in the CDR3. V was clipped by 4 bases and J by 1 base; unmatched bases: 2. Germline-derived CDR1 and CDR2 are DFQATT and SNEGSKA (reference sequence). CDR3 region: CSAMGQGSNQPQHF. Written as DNA, the CDR3 is TGCAGTGCTATGGGACAGGGCAGCAATCAGCCCCAGCATTTT.

The V call is TRBV29-1, the J call TRBJ2-1; a possible D gene is TRBD2 (5 bases). With 8 bases removed from V and 4 bases from J, the gap between germline ends came to 30 bases. The germline CDR1 and CDR2 sequences are SQVTM and ANQGSEA. This CDR3 contains 18 residues. As DNA, the CDR3 is TGCAGCTCCCAACCCACAGCGGTTCTAGCTCAATCTTACAATGAGCAGTTCTTC. It translates to CSSQPTAVLAQSYNEQFF.

The chain is built from TRBV20-1 and TRBJ2-3; no reliable D call. V lost 2 bases to trimming and J lost 2 bases, with 2 bases between them. This CDR3 region has 11 residues. Germline V gene data show CDR1 as DFQATT and CDR2 as SNEGSKA (reference sequence). CDR3 nucleotides: TGCAGTGCTAGAAACACAGATACGCAGTATTTT. Its protein product is CSARNTDTQYF.

The chain couples TRBV7-8 to TRBJ1-2, with TRBD1 matching over 9 bases. CDR3 size: 14 residues. CDR1 and CDR2 (germline): SGHVS, FQNEAQ. Trimming removed 7 bases from V and 5 bases from J; junction bases left unmatched: 8. This chain's CDR3 is CASTTGGKGYGYTF. Here the CDR3 DNA reads TGTGCCAGCACCACAGGGGGCAAGGGGTATGGCTACACCTTC. Drawing the rest from reference TRBV7-8 and TRBJ1-2, the complete variable domain is GAGVSQSPRYKVAKRGQDVALRCDPISGHVSLFWYQQALGQGPEFLTYFQNEAQLDKSGLPSDRFFAERPEGSVSTLKIQRTQQEDSAVYLCASTTGGKGYGYTFGSGTRLTVV.

This clonotype has more than one count but fewer than ten. The CDR3 region has the DNA TGCAGCGTTGGAGGAGTACCTTCCTACAATGAGCAGTTCTTC. It is translated as CSVGGVPSYNEQFF. V and J are TRBV29-1 and TRBJ2-1; D remains unclear. The CDR3 runs to 14 residues. Deletions cut 4 bases from V and 1 base from J, with 11 bases between. Germline CDR1 and CDR2: SQVTM and ANQGSEA.

This rearrangement joins TRBV4-1 to TRBJ1-5; D not resolved. The CDR3 sequence is 14 residues long. V lost 1 base and J 0 bases, leaving 4 bases between the germline ends. Germline CDR1 is MGHRA and CDR2 is YSYEKL. CDR3 in amino acids: CASSQGASNQPQHF. The CDR3 region has the DNA TGCGCCAGCAGCCAAGGTGCTAGCAATCAGCCCCAGCATTTT.

The rearrangement uses TRBV29-1 and TRBJ2-1; 15 bases map to TRBD2. V was clipped by 6 bases and J by 7 bases; unmatched bases: 7. The V gene's germline CDR1 is SQVTM and CDR2 ANQGSEA. The CDR3 extends over 15 amino acids. The CDR3 nucleotides are TGCAGCGTAGGGACTAGCGGGGGGATTAAGAATGAGCAGTTCTTC. This gives the protein CSVGTSGGIKNEQFF.

This sequence joins TRBV27 and TRBJ1-1, with TRBD1 as a possible D gene (5 bases). Germline V gene lookup returns CDR1 MNHEY and CDR2 SMNVEV (reference sequence). Trimming cost V 4 bases and J 2 bases, with 8 bases left between them. The CDR3 is 13 residues long. DNA of the CDR3: TGTGCCAGCAGTTCCCGGGGCAACACTGAAGCTTTCTTT. It codes for CASSSRGNTEAFF.

The CDR3 DNA is TGTGCCTGGACCCTCGGCAGTTTGAACACTGAAGCTTTCTTT. It is translated as CAWTLGSLNTEAFF. The chain links TRBV30 to TRBJ1-1; D remains unclear. The CDR3 covers 14 residues. Deletions cut 4 bases from V and 0 bases from J, with 12 bases between. Germline assignment: CDR1 GTSNPN and CDR2 SVGIG (reference sequence).

The J gene is TRBJ2-3, the V gene TRBV6-4; 10 bases are shared with TRBD1. This CDR3 contains 16 residues. Germline assignment: CDR1 MRHNA and CDR2 SNTAGT. V trimming: 6 bases; J trimming: 4 bases; junction bases outside the gene matches: 10. The CDR3, as DNA: TGTGCCAGCAGCCGGGACAGGGGATCGGGGGCAGATACGCAGTATTTT. It codes for CASSRDRGSGADTQYF.

The V and J genes are TRBV20-1 and TRBJ2-3; D not resolved. The V end was cut by 0 bases, the J end by 0 bases, with 7 bases between. Germline CDR1 DFQATT, CDR2 SNEGSKA (reference sequence). This CDR3 is 14 amino acids long. The CDR3 bases are TGCAGTGCTAGAGATCCGCATAGCACAGATACGCAGTATTTT. Protein sequence: CSARDPHSTDTQYF.

The V gene is TRBV6-5, the J gene TRBJ2-7; the match to TRBD1 covers 8 bases. CDR3 length: 12 amino acids. CDR1 is MNHEY, CDR2 SVGAGI, per germline. V lost 5 bases and J lost 6; bases outside the gene matches: 3. The CDR3 loop is CASSRTGIEQYF. CDR3 in DNA: TGTGCCAGCAGTCGGACAGGGATCGAGCAGTACTTC.

The rearrangement uses TRBV20-1 and TRBJ2-1; the match to TRBD1 covers 7 bases. Germline V CDR1 and CDR2: DFQATT, SNEGSKA (reference sequence). J was trimmed by 0 bases and V by 4 bases; bases with no gene match: 3. The CDR3 runs 14 residues. As DNA, the CDR3 is TGCAGTGCTACCACAGGGGTCTCCTACAATGAGCAGTTCTTC. Translated, it gives CSATTGVSYNEQFF.

The chain employs TRBV30 and TRBJ1-2; 8 positions agree with TRBD1. Germline V gene lookup returns CDR1 GTSNPN and CDR2 SVGIG (reference sequence). The CDR3 consists of 16 residues. V gave up 1 base and J gave up 4 bases; unmatched junction bases: 11. CDR3 residues: CAWSEVPGGVSYGYTF. CDR3 coding DNA: TGTGCCTGGAGTGAAGTGCCAGGGGGCGTCAGCTATGGCTACACCTTC.

This chain connects TRBV4-2 to TRBJ1-5, with TRBD1 matching 8 bases. CDR3 length: 18 residues. From germline, CDR1 is LGHNA and CDR2 YNFKEQ. The V segment lost 2 bases and the J segment 0 bases; nucleotides outside the gene matches: 9. The CDR3 here is CASSQRSDRDYSNQPQHF. The CDR3, as DNA: TGTGCCAGCAGCCAAAGGTCGGACAGGGACTATAGCAATCAGCCCCAGCATTTT.

The chain couples TRBV29-1 to TRBJ2-3, with D possibly matching TRBD2 (5 bases). V was shortened by 4 bases and J by 5 bases, with 13 bases between the two germline ends. CDR3 length equals 13 residues. CDR1 is SQVTM, CDR2 ANQGSEA, per germline. The CDR3 protein is CSVGLSEGDTQYF. CDR3 nucleotides: TGCAGCGTTGGTTTATCTGAGGGAGATACGCAGTATTTT.

The chain carries TRBV13 and TRBJ2-7; D unclear. Germline loops: CDR1 PRHDT, CDR2 FYEKMQ (reference sequence). V lost 5 bases, J lost 2 bases, and 13 bases lay in between. The CDR3 has 14 amino acids. The CDR3 loop reads CASSLRANTYEQYF. The CDR3 DNA follows: TGTGCCAGCAGCCTCCGGGCGAACACCTACGAGCAGTACTTC. Looking up the rest from reference TRBV13 and TRBJ2-7 gives the full variable domain: AAGVIQSPRHLIKEKRETATLKCYPIPRHDTVYWYQQGPGQDPQFLISFYEKMQSDKGSIPDRFSAQQFSDYHSELNMSSLELGDSALYFCASSLRANTYEQYFGPGTRLTVT.

The chain joins TRBV2 to TRBJ1-2, with 9 bases matching TRBD1. This CDR3 is built from 12 residues. Germline V gene data show CDR1 as SNHLY and CDR2 as FYNNEI. Trimming took 6 bases from V and 7 from J; bases not matched to a gene: 3. CDR3 DNA sequence: TGTGCCAGCAGGGGACAGGGCGGTGGCTACACCTTC. This sequence encodes CASRGQGGGYTF.

The gene calls are TRBV9 and TRBJ1-6; weak D call: TRBD1 (6 bases). Trimming cost V 6 bases and J 5 bases, with 12 bases left between them. Germline CDR1 is SGDLS and CDR2 is YYNGEE. This CDR3 contains 14 residues. CDR3: CASTGGHNNSPLHF. In DNA form, the CDR3 reads TGTGCCAGCACCGGGGGGCACAATAATTCACCCCTCCACTTT. The variable domain in full, with the rest retrieved from reference TRBV9 and TRBJ1-6, is DSGVTQTPKHLITATGQRVTLRCSPRSGDLSVYWYQQSLDQGLQFLIQYYNGEERAKGNILERFSAQQFPDLHSELNLSSLELGDSALYFCASTGGHNNSPLHFGNGTRLTVT.

V usage is TRBV7-2 and J usage is TRBJ1-5, with TRBD1 as a possible D gene (5 bases). Trimming left V 2 bases short and J 5 bases short, with 13 bases between. CDR1 SGHTA and CDR2 FQGNSA come from the germline V gene. The CDR3 spans 15 residues. The CDR3 region is CASSLYWGLDQPQHF. The CDR3, as DNA: TGTGCCAGCAGCTTATATTGGGGACTGGATCAGCCCCAGCATTTT.

V gene TRBV5-1 combines with J gene TRBJ2-7; D remains ambiguous. Trimming took 0 bases from V and 0 from J, leaving 13 bases between them. Germline CDR1 SGHRS, CDR2 YFSETQ. The length of the CDR3 is 16 residues. This CDR3 reads CASSLEATLTSYEQYF. In DNA form, the CDR3 reads TGCGCCAGCAGCTTGGAGGCGACCCTAACCTCCTACGAGCAGTACTTC.

The V and J genes are TRBV28 and TRBJ1-2; maybe TRBD1 (5 bases). The CDR3 contains 14 residues. Trimming removed 3 bases at V and 5 bases at J, with 13 bases between. The germline CDR1 and CDR2 sequences are MDHEN and SYDVKM. The CDR3 reads CASSFHGTPYGYTF. The CDR3 DNA reads as TGTGCCAGCAGTTTCCATGGGACTCCTTATGGCTACACCTTC.

The chain uses TRBV29-1 and TRBJ1-1; 9 bases are a match to TRBD1. Per the germline V gene, CDR1 is SQVTM and CDR2 is ANQGSEA. This CDR3 has 12 residues. V shed 5 bases and J 12 bases; nucleotides not matched to a gene: 10. The CDR3 coding sequence is TGCAGCGTTTCAACAGGGGGCGATTTAACTTTCTTT. Its translation: CSVSTGGDLTFF. The variable domain in full, with the rest retrieved from reference TRBV29-1 and TRBJ1-1, is SAVISQKPSRDICQRGTSLTIQCQVDSQVTMMFWYRQQPGQSLTLIATANQGSEATYESGFVIDKFPISRPNLTFSTLTVSNMSPEDSSIYLCSVSTGGDLTFFGQGTRLTVV.

The V call is TRBV12-3 or TRBV12-4, the J call TRBJ1-6; perhaps TRBD1 as D (6 bases). The CDR3 runs to 13 residues. With 6 bases removed from V and 11 bases from J, the gap between germline ends came to 14 bases. As DNA, the CDR3 is TGTGCCAGCAGAGAAACAGGGTTTCCACCCCTCCACTTT. Amino acid sequence: CASRETGFPPLHF.

The rearrangement links TRBV3-1 to TRBJ1-1; D gene unclear. The CDR3 has 15 amino acids. The V end lost 0 bases, the J end lost 1 base, and 9 bases lay between the germline ends. CDR1 is LGHDT and CDR2 is YNNKEL in the germline V gene (reference sequence). Here the CDR3 DNA reads TGTGCCAGCAGCCAAGACCACGAGGGGAACACTGAAGCTTTCTTT. As protein: CASSQDHEGNTEAFF.

V and J are TRBV6-2 or TRBV6-3 and TRBJ1-2, with no clear D. Looked up from germline, CDR1 is MNHEY and CDR2 is SVGEGT. Trimming stripped 8 bases from V and 5 bases from J, with 12 bases between. The CDR3 is 12 amino acids. The CDR3 DNA sequence: TGTGCCAGCTCGGACGGACCATATGGCTACACCTTC. The encoded protein is CASSDGPYGYTF.

The V gene is TRBV4-3, the J gene TRBJ2-7, with a tentative D call TRBD1 (6 bases). V lost 1 base and J 0 bases, leaving 13 bases between the germline ends. Germline loops: CDR1 LGHNA, CDR2 YSLEER. The CDR3 has 16 residues. In DNA form, the CDR3 reads TGCGCCAGCAGCCAAGGAGGCAACAGGGCCTCCTACGAGCAGTACTTC. Translation gives CASSQGGNRASYEQYF.

This chain's CDR3 is CASSRGARGDTDTQYF. The CDR3 region has the DNA TGCGCCAGCAGCCGGGGGGCGCGGGGTGACACAGATACGCAGTATTTT. The chain employs TRBV5-1 and TRBJ2-3, with a tentative D call TRBD2 (7 bases). This CDR3 has 16 amino acids. The V and J ends lost 4 bases and 2 bases respectively, with 17 bases between them. The germline V gene has CDR1 SGHRS and CDR2 YFSETQ. Based on the CDR3 plus reference TRBV5-1 and TRBJ2-3, the full variable domain is KAGVTQTPRYLIKTRGQQVTLSCSPISGHRSVSWYQQTPGQGLQFLFEYFSETQRNKGNFPGRFSGRQFSNSRSEMNVSTLELGDSALYLCASSRGARGDTDTQYFGPGTRLTVL.

This chain joins TRBV6-5 and TRBJ1-1, with D possibly being TRBD1 (5 bases). This CDR3 is built from 12 residues. In germline, CDR1 is MNHEY, CDR2 SVGAGI. Trimming stripped 7 bases from V and 5 bases from J, with 11 bases between. For the CDR3, the DNA is TGTGCCAGCACCACGGGGGAGACTGAAGCTTTCTTT. Translation gives CASTTGETEAFF.